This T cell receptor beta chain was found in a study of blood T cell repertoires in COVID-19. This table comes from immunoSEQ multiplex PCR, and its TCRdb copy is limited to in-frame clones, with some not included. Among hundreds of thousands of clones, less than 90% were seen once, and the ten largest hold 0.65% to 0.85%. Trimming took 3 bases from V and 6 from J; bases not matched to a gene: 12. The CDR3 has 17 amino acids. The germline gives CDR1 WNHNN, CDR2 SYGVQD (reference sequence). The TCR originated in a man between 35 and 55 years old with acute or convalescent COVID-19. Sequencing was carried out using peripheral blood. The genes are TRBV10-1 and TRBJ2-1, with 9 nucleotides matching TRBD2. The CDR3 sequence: CASSEGSGGTSGNEQFF. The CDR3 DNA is TGCGCCAGCAGTGAAGGGAGCGGGGGGACCTCGGGCAATGAGCAGTTCTTC.